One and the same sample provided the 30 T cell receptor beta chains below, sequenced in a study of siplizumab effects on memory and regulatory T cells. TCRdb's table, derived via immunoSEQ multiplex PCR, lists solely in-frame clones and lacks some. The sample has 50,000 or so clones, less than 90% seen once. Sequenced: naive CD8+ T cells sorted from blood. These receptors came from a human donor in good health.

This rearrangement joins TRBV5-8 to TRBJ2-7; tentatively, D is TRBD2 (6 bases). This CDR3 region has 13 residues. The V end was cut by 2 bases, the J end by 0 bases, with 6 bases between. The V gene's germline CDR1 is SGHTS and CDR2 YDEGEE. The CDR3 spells CASSFGGSYEQYF. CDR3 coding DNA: TGTGCCAGCAGCTTCGGGGGCTCCTACGAGCAGTACTTC.

The CDR3 loop is CASSFGGGAYQPQHF. The CDR3 DNA reads as TGTGCCAGCAGTTTTGGGGGCGGGGCGTATCAGCCCCAGCATTTT. The chain employs TRBV27 and TRBJ1-5, with D perhaps matching TRBD1 (6 bases). Germline-derived CDR1 and CDR2 are MNHEY and SMNVEV (reference sequence). V was cut by 3 bases and J by 5 bases, with 14 bases left in between. There are 15 residues in the CDR3.

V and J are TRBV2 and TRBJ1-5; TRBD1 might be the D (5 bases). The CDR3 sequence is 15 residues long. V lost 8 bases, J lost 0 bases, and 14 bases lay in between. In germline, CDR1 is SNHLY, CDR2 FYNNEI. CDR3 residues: CASQGQGDSNQPQHF. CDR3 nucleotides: TGTGCCAGCCAGGGTCAAGGGGATAGCAATCAGCCCCAGCATTTT.

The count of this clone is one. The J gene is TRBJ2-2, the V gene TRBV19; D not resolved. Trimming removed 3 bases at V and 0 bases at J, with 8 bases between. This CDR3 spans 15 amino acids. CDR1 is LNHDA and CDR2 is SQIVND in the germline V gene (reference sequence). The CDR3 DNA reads TGTGCCAGTAGTATGGCTGGACCGAACACCGGGGAGCTGTTTTTT. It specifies CASSMAGPNTGELFF.

CDR3 in amino acids: CASSLEAYEQYF. DNA for the CDR3: TGTGCCAGCAGCTTAGAGGCCTACGAGCAGTACTTC. This chain links TRBV7-9 with TRBJ2-7; D is undetermined. Per the germline V gene, CDR1 is SEHNR and CDR2 is FQNEAQ (reference sequence). V lost 1 base to trimming and J lost 2 bases, with 3 bases between them. The CDR3 spans 12 residues.

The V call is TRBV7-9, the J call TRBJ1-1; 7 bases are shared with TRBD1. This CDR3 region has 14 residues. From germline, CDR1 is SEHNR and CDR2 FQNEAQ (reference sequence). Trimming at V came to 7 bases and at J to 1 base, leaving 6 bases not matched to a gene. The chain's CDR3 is CASTLTGSNTEAFF. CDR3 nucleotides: TGTGCCAGCACCCTGACAGGGTCGAACACTGAAGCTTTCTTT. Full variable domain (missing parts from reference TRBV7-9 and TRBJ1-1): DTGVSQNPRHKITKRGQNVTFRCDPISEHNRLYWYRQTLGQGPEFLTYFQNEAQLEKSRLLSDRFSAERPKGSFSTLEIQRTEQGDSAMYLCASTLTGSNTEAFFGQGTRLTVV.

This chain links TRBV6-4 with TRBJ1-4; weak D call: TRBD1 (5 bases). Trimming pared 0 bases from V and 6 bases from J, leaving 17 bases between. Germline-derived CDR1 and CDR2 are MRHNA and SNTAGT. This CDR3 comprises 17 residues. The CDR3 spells CASSDSKCGQGDEKLFF. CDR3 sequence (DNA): TGTGCCAGCAGTGACTCGAAGTGCGGGCAGGGAGATGAAAAACTGTTTTTT.

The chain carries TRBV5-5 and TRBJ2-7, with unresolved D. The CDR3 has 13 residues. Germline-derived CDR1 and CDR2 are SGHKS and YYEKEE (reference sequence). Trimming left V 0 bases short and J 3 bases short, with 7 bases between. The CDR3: CASSLGPGYEQYF. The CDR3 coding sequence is TGTGCCAGCAGCTTGGGGCCCGGCTACGAGCAGTACTTC.

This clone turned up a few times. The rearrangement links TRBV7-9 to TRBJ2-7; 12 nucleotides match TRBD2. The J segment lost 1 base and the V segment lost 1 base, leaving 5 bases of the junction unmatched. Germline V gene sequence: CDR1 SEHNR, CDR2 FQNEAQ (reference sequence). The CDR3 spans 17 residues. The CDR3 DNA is TGTGCCAGCAGCTTAGGCCTAGCGGGAGGGCCGTCCTACGAGCAGTACTTC. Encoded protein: CASSLGLAGGPSYEQYF.

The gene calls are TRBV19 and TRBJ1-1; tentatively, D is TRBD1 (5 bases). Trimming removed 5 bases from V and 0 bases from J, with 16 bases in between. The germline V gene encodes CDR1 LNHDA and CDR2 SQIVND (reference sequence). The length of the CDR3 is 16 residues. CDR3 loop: CASSVRTYGLNTEAFF. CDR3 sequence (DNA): TGTGCCAGTAGTGTGCGGACATACGGGCTGAACACTGAAGCTTTCTTT.

In nucleotides, the CDR3 is TGTGCCAGCAGCCCCGACCCAACCTCCCAAGAGACCCAGTACTTC. Translated: CASSPDPTSQETQYF. The chain uses TRBV2 and TRBJ2-5; no clear D. This CDR3 comprises 15 residues. The V end was cut by 6 bases, the J end by 1 base, with 15 bases between. Germline V lookup: CDR1 SNHLY, CDR2 FYNNEI.

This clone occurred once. CDR3 in DNA: TGTGCCAGCAGGGTCGGGACCTACAATGAGCAGTTCTTC. Translating it yields CASRVGTYNEQFF. The chain employs TRBV6-5 and TRBJ2-1; TRBD2 might be the D (5 bases). The V end lost 6 bases, the J end lost 2 bases, and 8 bases lay between the germline ends. The V gene's germline CDR1 is MNHEY and CDR2 SVGAGI. The CDR3 contains 13 residues.

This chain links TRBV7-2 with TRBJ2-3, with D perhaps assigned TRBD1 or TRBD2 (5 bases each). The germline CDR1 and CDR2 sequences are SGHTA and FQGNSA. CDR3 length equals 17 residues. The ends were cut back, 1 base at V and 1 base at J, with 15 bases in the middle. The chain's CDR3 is CASSLDSTVGGTDTQYF. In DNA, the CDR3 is TGTGCCAGCAGCTTAGACTCCACGGTGGGGGGCACAGATACGCAGTATTTT.

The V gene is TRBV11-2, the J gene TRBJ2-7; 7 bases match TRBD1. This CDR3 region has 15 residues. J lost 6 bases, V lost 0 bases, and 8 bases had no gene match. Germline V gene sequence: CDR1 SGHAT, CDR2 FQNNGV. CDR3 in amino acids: CASSLEAGGVGEQYF. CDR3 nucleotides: TGTGCCAGCAGCTTAGAGGCAGGGGGAGTCGGCGAGCAGTACTTC.

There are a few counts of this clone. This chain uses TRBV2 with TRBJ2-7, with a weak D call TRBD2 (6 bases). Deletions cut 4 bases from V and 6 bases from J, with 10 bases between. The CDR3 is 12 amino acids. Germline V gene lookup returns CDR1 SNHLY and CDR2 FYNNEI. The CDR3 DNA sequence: TGTGCCAGCAGTGTAGGGACTCTCGAGCAGTACTTC. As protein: CASSVGTLEQYF.

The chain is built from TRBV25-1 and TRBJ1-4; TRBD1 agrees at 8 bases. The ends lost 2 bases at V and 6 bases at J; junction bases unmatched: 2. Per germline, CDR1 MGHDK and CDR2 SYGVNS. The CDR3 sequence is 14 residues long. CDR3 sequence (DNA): TGTGCCAGCAGTGAAGGACAGGGTGATGAAAAACTGTTTTTT. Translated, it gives CASSEGQGDEKLFF.

CDR3 DNA sequence: TGTGCCAGCAGCAACAGAACAGGATTCCAAGAGACCCAGTACTTC. Translating it yields CASSNRTGFQETQYF. The genes are TRBV7-9 and TRBJ2-5, with a tentative D call TRBD1 (5 bases). Germline CDR1 reads SEHNR; CDR2 reads FQNEAQ (reference sequence). The length of the CDR3 is 15 residues. The V and J ends lost 5 bases and 1 base respectively, with 14 bases between them.

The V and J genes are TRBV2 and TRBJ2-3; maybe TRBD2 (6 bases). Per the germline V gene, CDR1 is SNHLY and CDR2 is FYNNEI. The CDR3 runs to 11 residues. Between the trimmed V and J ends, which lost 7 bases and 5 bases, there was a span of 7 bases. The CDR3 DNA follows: TGTGCCAGCATAGCGGTAGATACGCAGTATTTT. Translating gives CASIAVDTQYF.

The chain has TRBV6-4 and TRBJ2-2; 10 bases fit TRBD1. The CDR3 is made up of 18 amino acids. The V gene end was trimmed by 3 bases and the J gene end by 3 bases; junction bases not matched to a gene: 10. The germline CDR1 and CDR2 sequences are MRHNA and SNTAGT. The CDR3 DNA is TGTGCCAGCAGTGATCGACAGGGGGCTATTATTGACACCGGGGAGCTGTTTTTT. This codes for CASSDRQGAIIDTGELFF.

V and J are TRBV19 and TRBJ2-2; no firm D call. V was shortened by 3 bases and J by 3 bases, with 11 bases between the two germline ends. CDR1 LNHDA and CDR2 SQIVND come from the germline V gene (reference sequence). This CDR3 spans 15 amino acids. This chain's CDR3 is CASSMVVGDTGELFF. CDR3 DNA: TGTGCCAGTAGTATGGTGGTGGGTGACACCGGGGAGCTGTTTTTT.

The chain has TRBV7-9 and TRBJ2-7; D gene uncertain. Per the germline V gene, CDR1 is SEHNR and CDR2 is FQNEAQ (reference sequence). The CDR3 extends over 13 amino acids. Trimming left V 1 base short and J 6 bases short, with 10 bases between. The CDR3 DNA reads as TGTGCCAGCAGCTTAGTCCCGGCAGTCGAGCAGTACTTC. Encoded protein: CASSLVPAVEQYF.

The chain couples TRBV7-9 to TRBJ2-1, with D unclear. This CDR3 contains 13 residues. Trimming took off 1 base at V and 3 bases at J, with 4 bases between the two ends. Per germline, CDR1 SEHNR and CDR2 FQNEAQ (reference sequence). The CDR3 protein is CASSLGLYNEQFF. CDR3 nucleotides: TGTGCCAGCAGCTTAGGCCTCTACAATGAGCAGTTCTTC.

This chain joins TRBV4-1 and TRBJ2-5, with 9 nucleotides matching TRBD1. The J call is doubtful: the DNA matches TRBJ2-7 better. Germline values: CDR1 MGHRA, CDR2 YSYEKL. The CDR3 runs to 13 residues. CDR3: CASSQGTGYEQYF. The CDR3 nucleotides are TGCGCCAGCAGCCAGGGGACAGGGTACGAGCAGTACTTC.

CDR3 residues: CSVEDGAGTYEQYF. The CDR3 DNA reads TGCAGCGTTGAAGATGGAGCGGGGACGTACGAGCAGTACTTC. The chain couples TRBV29-1 to TRBJ2-7; 7 bases map to TRBD2. This CDR3 spans 14 amino acids. Germline loops: CDR1 SQVTM, CDR2 ANQGSEA. Losses at the gene ends were 0 bases for V and 4 bases for J; bases not matched to a gene: 6.

The chain's CDR3 is CASSVGPDPYNEQFF. The CDR3 DNA sequence: TGTGCCAGCAGCGTAGGACCAGATCCCTACAATGAGCAGTTCTTC. The chain uses TRBV9 and TRBJ2-1; unclear D gene. Looked up from germline, CDR1 is SGDLS and CDR2 is YYNGEE. Trimming took 0 bases from V and 2 from J, leaving 9 bases between them. The CDR3 sequence is 15 residues long.

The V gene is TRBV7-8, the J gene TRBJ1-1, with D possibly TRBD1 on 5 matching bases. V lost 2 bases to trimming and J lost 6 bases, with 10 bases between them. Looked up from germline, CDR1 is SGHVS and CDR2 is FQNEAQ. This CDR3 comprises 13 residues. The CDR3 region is CASSLSGYAEAFF. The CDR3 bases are TGTGCCAGCAGCTTATCAGGGTACGCTGAAGCTTTCTTT.

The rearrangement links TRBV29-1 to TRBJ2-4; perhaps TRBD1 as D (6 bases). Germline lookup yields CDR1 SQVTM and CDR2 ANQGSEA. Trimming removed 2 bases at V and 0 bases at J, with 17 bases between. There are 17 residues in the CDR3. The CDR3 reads CSVETGNEALAKNIQYF. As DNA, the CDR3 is TGCAGCGTTGAAACAGGGAATGAGGCGCTAGCCAAAAACATTCAGTACTTC.

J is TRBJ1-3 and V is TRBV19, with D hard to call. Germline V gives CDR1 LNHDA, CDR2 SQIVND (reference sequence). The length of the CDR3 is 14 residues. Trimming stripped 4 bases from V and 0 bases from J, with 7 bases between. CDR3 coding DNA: TGTGCCAGTAGTACTTCAGGCTCTGGAAACACCATATATTTT. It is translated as CASSTSGSGNTIYF.

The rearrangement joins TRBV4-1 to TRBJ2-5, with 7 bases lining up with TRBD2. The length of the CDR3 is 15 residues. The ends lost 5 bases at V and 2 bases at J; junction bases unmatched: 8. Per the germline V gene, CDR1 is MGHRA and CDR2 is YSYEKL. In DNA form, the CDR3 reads TGCGCCAGCAGCTCGATAGCGGGCCTTCAAGAGACCCAGTACTTC. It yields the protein CASSSIAGLQETQYF.

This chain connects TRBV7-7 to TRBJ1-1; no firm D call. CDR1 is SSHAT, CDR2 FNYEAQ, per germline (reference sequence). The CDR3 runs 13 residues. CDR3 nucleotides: TGTGCTAGCTCCTCCGGCTGGAACACTGAAGCTTTCTTT. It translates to CASSSGWNTEAFF.